The next 32 T cell receptor beta chains were all read from a single sample in a study of post-analysis software for immune sequencing data. Study findings and constraints: Roughly five TRBV segments appeared more often in patients than in controls, and TRBV5-6, TRBV5-1 and TRBV20-1 were among these.

Included in the TCR beta cDNA libraries were unique molecular identifiers. TCRdb reprocessed the PCR reads with MiXCR, giving one entry per CDR3 protein. The table lists approximately 690,000 distinct CDR3 sequences, approximately 60% of them singletons. Antigens for these TCRs are unknown. The specimen was blood. The receptors here all came from a girl aged 2 to 9 with multiple sclerosis.

The chain is built from TRBV12-3 or TRBV12-4 and TRBJ2-7; 8 positions agree with TRBD2. V was pared by 10 bases and J by 1 base, with 12 bases of the junction left unmatched. CDR3 length: 15 residues. The CDR3 sequence: CANAQTGLGSYEQYF. The CDR3 coding sequence is TGTGCCAACGCGCAAACGGGACTAGGTTCCTACGAGCAGTACTTC.

V gene TRBV20-1 combines with J gene TRBJ1-2; D perhaps matches TRBD1 (5 bases). In germline, CDR1 is DFQATT, CDR2 SNEGSKA (reference sequence). The CDR3 covers 13 residues. V was clipped by 6 bases and J by 5 bases, with 16 bases between them. This CDR3 is CSATTGDDYGYTF. In nucleotides, the CDR3 is TGCAGTGCCACTACGGGGGACGATTATGGCTACACCTTC.

The table lists this clonotype with a few counts. The chain recombines TRBV12-3 or TRBV12-4 with TRBJ2-1; a weak D match, TRBD1 (5 bases). The CDR3 totals 13 residues. The V end lost 7 bases, the J end lost 9 bases, and 16 bases lay between the germline ends. The CDR3 here is CASTSVGQVEQFF. For the CDR3, the DNA is TGTGCCAGCACCTCGGTGGGGCAGGTTGAGCAGTTCTTC.

The chain is built from TRBV2 and TRBJ2-7; TRBD2 agrees at 10 bases. The tail of the sequence fits TRBJ2-5 better, so the J call may be wrong. This CDR3 is 14 amino acids long. Germline V gene lookup returns CDR1 SNHLY and CDR2 FYNNEI. DNA for the CDR3: TGTGCCAGCAGTGCTAGCGGGAGAGGTGAGACCCAGTACTTC. This gives the protein CASSASGRGETQYF.

This clonotype was counted a few times. V gene TRBV9 combines with J gene TRBJ2-1; D uncertain. Trimming took off 0 bases at V and 8 bases at J, with 3 bases between the two ends. In germline, CDR1 is SGDLS, CDR2 YYNGEE. This CDR3 has 11 amino acids. The DNA of the CDR3 is TGTGCCAGCAGCGTAGGATATGAGCAGTTCTTC. Residues: CASSVGYEQFF.

The chain employs TRBV5-6 and TRBJ2-7; perhaps TRBD1 as D (5 bases). Judging by the DNA end, TRBJ2-5 fits better; the J call may be wrong. Germline V gene data show CDR1 as SGHDT and CDR2 as YYEEEE. The CDR3 covers 15 residues. CDR3 loop: CASSSLVTDPETQYF. The CDR3 coding sequence is TGTGCCAGCAGCTCGCTTGTGACAGATCCAGAGACCCAGTACTTC.

There are a few counts of this clonotype. The V call is TRBV6-5, the J call TRBJ2-5; TRBD2 might be the D (6 bases). The germline gives CDR1 MNHEY, CDR2 SVGAGI. Deletions cut 6 bases from V and 5 bases from J, with 10 bases between. This CDR3 spans 12 amino acids. The CDR3 loop reads CASSPGEETQYF. The DNA for the CDR3 is TGTGCCAGCAGCCCGGGGGAGGAGACCCAGTACTTC.

The genes are TRBV11-3 and TRBJ2-3; 14 bases fit TRBD2. This CDR3 contains 16 residues. The V and J ends lost 4 bases and 5 bases, in that order; junction bases with no gene match: 5. The V gene's germline CDR1 is SGHNT and CDR2 YENEEA. CDR3 nucleotides: TGTGCCAGCAGCTCGACTAGCGGGAGGGCCGGAGATACGCAGTATTTT. Translating gives CASSSTSGRAGDTQYF.

This chain connects TRBV7-2 to TRBJ2-5; perhaps TRBD2 as D (6 bases). The end of the DNA fits TRBJ2-7 better, so the J call may be wrong. This CDR3 spans 14 amino acids. Looked up from germline, CDR1 is SGHTA and CDR2 is FQGNSA. The chain's CDR3 is CASSGSRGNYEQYF. The CDR3 coding sequence is TGTGCCAGCAGCGGTTCCCGGGGGAACTACGAGCAGTACTTC.

The chain couples TRBV11-2 to TRBJ1-5; D is perhaps TRBD1 (5 bases). The V gene lost 4 bases and the J gene lost 5 bases, with 15 bases spanning the gap. Germline V lookup: CDR1 SGHAT, CDR2 FQNNGV. CDR3 length equals 15 residues. The DNA of the CDR3 is TGTGCCAGCAGCTCCGCGGGGGGAAGCGATCAGCCCCAGCATTTT. This translates into CASSSAGGSDQPQHF.

The sample holds one count of this clonotype. The chain uses TRBV6-5 and TRBJ2-7; D is unclear. Germline assignment: CDR1 MNHEY and CDR2 SVGAGI. V lost 2 bases, J lost 0 bases, and 5 bases lay in between. This CDR3 is built from 13 residues. CDR3 sequence: CASSYLSSYEQYF. CDR3 in DNA: TGTGCCAGCAGTTACCTTAGCTCCTACGAGCAGTACTTC.

The chain uses TRBV20-1 and TRBJ2-1; D is possibly TRBD1 (6 bases). Per the germline V gene, CDR1 is DFQATT and CDR2 is SNEGSKA (reference sequence). This CDR3 has 13 amino acids. Trimming took 6 bases from V and 0 from J, leaving 9 bases between them. The CDR3 nucleotides are TGCAGTGCCCGGACAGTCTCCTACAATGAGCAGTTCTTC. It codes for CSARTVSYNEQFF.

This clonotype was recorded a few times. The J gene is TRBJ2-1, the V gene TRBV6-5; the match to TRBD2 covers 7 bases. CDR1 is MNHEY and CDR2 is SVGAGI in the germline V gene. With 6 bases clipped from V and 7 bases from J, the junction kept 12 bases outside the gene matches. CDR3 length: 15 amino acids. Here the CDR3 reads CASRDSGLSGNEQFF. CDR3 nucleotide sequence: TGTGCCAGCAGGGATAGCGGGCTTAGTGGGAATGAGCAGTTCTTC.

This clonotype appeared a few times. CDR3 sequence: CSVGTQSGRQFF. CDR3 sequence (DNA): TGCAGCGTTGGCACGCAGTCCGGGCGGCAGTTCTTC. The chain links TRBV29-1 to TRBJ2-1, with D unclear. The ends were cut back, 4 bases at V and 12 bases at J, with 16 bases in the middle. The CDR3 has 12 residues. CDR1 is SQVTM and CDR2 is ANQGSEA in the germline V gene.

This chain connects TRBV29-1 to TRBJ2-3; no reliable D call. Germline V gives CDR1 SQVTM, CDR2 ANQGSEA. The CDR3 covers 15 residues. V was cut by 8 bases and J by 2 bases, with 20 bases left in between. CDR3 sequence (DNA): TGCAGCTCCAGAAGACTCGCCCCGGACACAGATACGCAGTATTTT. This sequence encodes CSSRRLAPDTDTQYF.

This clonotype was found a few times. The chain recombines TRBV29-1 with TRBJ2-7; tentatively, D is TRBD2 (6 bases). The DNA end favors TRBJ2-5, so the J call may be wrong. The CDR3 totals 14 residues. Germline CDR1 SQVTM, CDR2 ANQGSEA. The chain's CDR3 is CSALKSRGQETQYF. The CDR3 DNA follows: TGCAGCGCGCTGAAGAGTCGGGGGCAAGAGACCCAGTACTTC.

There are a few counts of this clonotype. The chain has TRBV7-3 and TRBJ2-1; 9 positions agree with TRBD2. Unmatched junction bases numbered 12, after V lost 4 bases and J lost 11 bases. This CDR3 has 15 amino acids. The germline CDR1 and CDR2 sequences are SGHTA and FQGTGA. The CDR3 DNA reads TGTGCCAGCAGCTCCTCCAGGGGACTAGCCGACCAGCAGTTCTTC. It is translated as CASSSSRGLADQQFF.

The chain carries TRBV11-2 and TRBJ2-1, with no clear D. The V and J ends lost 2 bases and 3 bases respectively, with 17 bases between them. This CDR3 has 17 amino acids. Germline V gene sequence: CDR1 SGHAT, CDR2 FQNNGV. As DNA, the CDR3 is TGTGCCAGCAGCTTATCCCCCCCGGCGTTCAGCTACAATGAGCAGTTCTTC. The encoded protein is CASSLSPPAFSYNEQFF. The variable domain in full, with the rest retrieved from reference TRBV11-2 and TRBJ2-1, is EAGVAQSPRYKIIEKRQSVAFWCNPISGHATLYWYQQILGQGPKLLIQFQNNGVVDDSQLPKDRFSAERLKGVDSTLKIQPAKLEDSAVYLCASSLSPPAFSYNEQFFGPGTRLTVL.

This chain uses TRBV11-2 with TRBJ2-3; the match to TRBD2 covers 9 bases. The germline V gene encodes CDR1 SGHAT and CDR2 FQNNGV. V was clipped by 7 bases and J by 3 bases; unmatched bases: 11. The CDR3 has 16 amino acids. CDR3 DNA sequence: TGTGCCAGCACCGCGATGGCGGGAGGGCAAACAGATACGCAGTATTTT. Its translation is CASTAMAGGQTDTQYF.

The chain has TRBV12-3 or TRBV12-4 and TRBJ2-2; D may match TRBD1 or TRBD2 (5 bases each). The CDR3 has 16 amino acids. Trimming pared 5 bases from V and 7 bases from J, leaving 20 bases between. In nucleotides, the CDR3 is TGTGCCAGCAGTCCAACCAAGGCAGGGAGTTTCGGGGAGCTGTTTTTT. Translation gives CASSPTKAGSFGELFF.

V is TRBV9 and J is TRBJ2-7, with a weak D call TRBD1 (5 bases). The CDR3 sequence is 14 residues long. The V gene lost 0 bases and the J gene lost 6 bases, with 13 bases spanning the gap. Germline assignment: CDR1 SGDLS and CDR2 YYNGEE. The CDR3: CASSVGGQSSEQYF. The CDR3 DNA reads as TGTGCCAGCAGCGTAGGCGGACAATCATCCGAGCAGTACTTC. Supplemented by reference TRBV9 and TRBJ2-7, the full variable domain reads DSGVTQTPKHLITATGQRVTLRCSPRSGDLSVYWYQQSLDQGLQFLIQYYNGEERAKGNILERFSAQQFPDLHSELNLSSLELGDSALYFCASSVGGQSSEQYFGPGTRLTVT.

The sample holds a few counts of this clonotype. This rearrangement joins TRBV5-5 to TRBJ1-1; TRBD1 matches at 8 bases. The germline gives CDR1 SGHKS, CDR2 YYEKEE (reference sequence). Germline trimming cut 5 bases from V and 5 bases from J; bases unmatched to any gene: 14. This CDR3 is 16 amino acids long. CDR3 nucleotide sequence: TGTGCCAGCAGGTGGGGGGCAGGGGGCGCATGGACTGAAGCTTTCTTT. Its translation is CASRWGAGGAWTEAFF.

V is TRBV12-3 or TRBV12-4 and J is TRBJ1-2; D gene uncertain. The CDR3 covers 11 residues. Trimming left V 8 bases short and J 8 bases short, with 12 bases between. CDR3 region: CASERAGGYTF. CDR3 bases: TGTGCCAGCGAAAGGGCAGGAGGCTACACCTTC.

This chain joins TRBV13 and TRBJ2-3; no definite D call. Germline V CDR1 and CDR2: PRHDT, FYEKMQ (reference sequence). Trimming shortened V by 4 bases and J by 4 bases, and 15 bases separated the two germline ends. CDR3 length: 15 residues. Here the CDR3 reads CASSSTGLEADTQYF. In nucleotides, the CDR3 is TGTGCCAGCAGCTCTACCGGTCTTGAGGCAGATACGCAGTATTTT.

V usage is TRBV12-3 or TRBV12-4 and J usage is TRBJ2-3, with unresolved D. The CDR3 has 14 amino acids. V was pared by 10 bases and J by 4 bases, with 18 bases between. The chain's CDR3 is CATVLRPGADTQYF. CDR3 sequence (DNA): TGTGCCACCGTTCTCCGTCCCGGCGCAGATACGCAGTATTTT.

The rearrangement uses TRBV14 and TRBJ2-1; D might be TRBD1 (6 bases). The J call may be faulty, since TRBJ2-7 better matches the DNA end. The germline V gene encodes CDR1 SGHDN and CDR2 FVKESK. The CDR3 consists of 15 residues. The CDR3 DNA sequence: TGTGCCAGCAGCCAAGTGGTGGGGGCCTACAATGAGCAGTACTTC. Translated: CASSQVVGAYNEQYF.

The CDR3 loop is CASSYDQGAHRDTQYF. The CDR3 DNA sequence: TGTGCCAGCAGTTACGACCAGGGGGCGCATCGAGATACGCAGTATTTT. V usage is TRBV6-2 or TRBV6-3 and J usage is TRBJ2-3; TRBD1 aligns across 8 bases. CDR3 length: 16 residues. The germline V gene encodes CDR1 MNHEY and CDR2 SVGEGT. Trimming removed 2 bases from V and 5 bases from J; junction bases left unmatched: 9.

This sequence joins TRBV12-3 or TRBV12-4 and TRBJ2-5; 13 bases are shared with TRBD2. Unmatched junction bases numbered 8, after V lost 2 bases and J lost 5 bases. CDR3 length equals 17 residues. DNA for the CDR3: TGTGCCAGCAGTTTAAGGACTAGCGGGGGAGCTGGGGAGACCCAGTACTTC. As protein: CASSLRTSGGAGETQYF.

The gene calls are TRBV6-5 and TRBJ2-3; perhaps TRBD1 as D (5 bases). V lost 6 bases and J 1 base, leaving 17 bases between the germline ends. The germline CDR1 and CDR2 sequences are MNHEY and SVGAGI. CDR3 length: 16 residues. CDR3 protein: CASRQVSVPGTDTQYF. DNA of the CDR3: TGTGCCAGCAGACAGGTGTCGGTACCCGGCACAGATACGCAGTATTTT.

V gene TRBV29-1 combines with J gene TRBJ2-6, with D unclear. CDR1 is SQVTM, CDR2 ANQGSEA, per germline. V was clipped by 4 bases and J by 2 bases, with 6 bases between them. This CDR3 has 13 residues. The CDR3 DNA follows: TGCAGCGTTGTAAGGACTGGGGCCAACGTCCTGACTTTC. Translating gives CSVVRTGANVLTF. Variable domain in full (rest from reference TRBV29-1 and TRBJ2-6): SAVISQKPSRDICQRGTSLTIQCQVDSQVTMMFWYRQQPGQSLTLIATANQGSEATYESGFVIDKFPISRPNLTFSTLTVSNMSPEDSSIYLCSVVRTGANVLTFGAGSRLTVL.

V and J are TRBV25-1 and TRBJ2-6; D gene unclear. Germline lookup yields CDR1 MGHDK and CDR2 SYGVNS. Between the trimmed V and J ends, which lost 4 bases and 3 bases, there was a span of 7 bases. The CDR3 loop spans 14 amino acids. The CDR3 bases are TGTGCCAGCAGTGCTTCCGGTGGGGCCAACGTCCTGACTTTC. Translation gives CASSASGGANVLTF.

The table lists this clonotype with a few counts. V is TRBV20-1 and J is TRBJ2-7; 9 bases agree with TRBD2. CDR3 length: 14 residues. Germline-derived CDR1 and CDR2 are DFQATT and SNEGSKA (reference sequence). V lost 4 bases to trimming and J lost 3 bases; unmatched junction nucleotides: 7. The CDR3 DNA is TGCAGTGCTACCACTAGCGGGTCATACTACGAGCAGTACTTC. Its translation: CSATTSGSYYEQYF.